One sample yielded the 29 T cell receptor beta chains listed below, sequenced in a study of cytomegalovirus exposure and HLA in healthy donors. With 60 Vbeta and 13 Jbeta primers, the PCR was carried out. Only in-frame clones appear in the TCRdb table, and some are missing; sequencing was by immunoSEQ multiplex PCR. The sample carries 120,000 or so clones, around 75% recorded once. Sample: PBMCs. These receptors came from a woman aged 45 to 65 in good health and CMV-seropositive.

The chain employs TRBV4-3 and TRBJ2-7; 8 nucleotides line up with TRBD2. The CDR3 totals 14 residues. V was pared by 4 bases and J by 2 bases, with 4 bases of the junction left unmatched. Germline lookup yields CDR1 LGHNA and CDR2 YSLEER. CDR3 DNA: TGCGCCAGCAGCCCGGGACTAGGGGCCTACGAGCAGTACTTC. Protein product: CASSPGLGAYEQYF.

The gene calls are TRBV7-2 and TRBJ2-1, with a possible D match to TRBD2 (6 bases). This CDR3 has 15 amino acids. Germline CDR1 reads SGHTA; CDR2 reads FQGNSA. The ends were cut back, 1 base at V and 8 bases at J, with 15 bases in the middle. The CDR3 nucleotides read TGTGCCAGCAGCTTAGGCGGGACTTATTCCCATGAGCAGTTCTTC. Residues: CASSLGGTYSHEQFF.

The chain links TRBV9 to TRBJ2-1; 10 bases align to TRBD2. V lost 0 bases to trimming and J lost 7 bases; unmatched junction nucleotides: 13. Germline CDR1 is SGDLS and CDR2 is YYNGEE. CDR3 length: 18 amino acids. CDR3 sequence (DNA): TGTGCCAGCAGCGTAGGAGTTCCCCCCGGGACTAGCGCTAATGAGCAGTTCTTC. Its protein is CASSVGVPPGTSANEQFF. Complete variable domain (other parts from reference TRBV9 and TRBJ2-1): DSGVTQTPKHLITATGQRVTLRCSPRSGDLSVYWYQQSLDQGLQFLIQYYNGEERAKGNILERFSAQQFPDLHSELNLSSLELGDSALYFCASSVGVPPGTSANEQFFGPGTRLTVL.

The DNA of the CDR3 is TGTGCCAGGAGACAGGCCCTGAACACTGAAGCTTTCTTT. Protein: CARRQALNTEAFF. This rearrangement joins TRBV2 to TRBJ1-1; D perhaps matches TRBD1 (6 bases). CDR3 length equals 13 residues. Trimming took 9 bases from V and 0 from J, leaving 11 bases between them. From germline, CDR1 is SNHLY and CDR2 FYNNEI.

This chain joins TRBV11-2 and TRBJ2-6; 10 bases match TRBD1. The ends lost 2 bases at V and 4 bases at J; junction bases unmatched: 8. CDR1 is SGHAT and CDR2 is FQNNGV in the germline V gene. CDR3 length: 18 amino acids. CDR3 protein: CASSLRRTGGGGANVLTF. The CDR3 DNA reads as TGTGCCAGCAGCTTACGGAGGACAGGGGGGGGCGGGGCCAACGTCCTGACTTTC. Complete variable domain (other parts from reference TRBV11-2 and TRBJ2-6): EAGVAQSPRYKIIEKRQSVAFWCNPISGHATLYWYQQILGQGPKLLIQFQNNGVVDDSQLPKDRFSAERLKGVDSTLKIQPAKLEDSAVYLCASSLRRTGGGGANVLTFGAGSRLTVL.

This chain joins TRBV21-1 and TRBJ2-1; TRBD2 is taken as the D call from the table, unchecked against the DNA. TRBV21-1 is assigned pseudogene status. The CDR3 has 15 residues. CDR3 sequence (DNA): TGTGCCAGCCCCGATAGCGGGAGCGTCCACAATGAGCAGTTCTTC. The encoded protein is CASPDSGSVHNEQFF.

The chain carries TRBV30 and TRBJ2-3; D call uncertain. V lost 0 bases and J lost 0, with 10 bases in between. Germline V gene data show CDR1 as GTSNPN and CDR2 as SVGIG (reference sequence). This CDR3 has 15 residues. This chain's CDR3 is CAWSVVKPSTDTQYF. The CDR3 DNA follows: TGTGCCTGGAGTGTGGTTAAGCCTAGCACAGATACGCAGTATTTT.

The CDR3, as DNA: TGTGCCAGCAGCTTGGGGACAGGCAGTTACGAGCAGTACTTC. This sequence encodes CASSLGTGSYEQYF. This chain links TRBV7-8 with TRBJ2-5; TRBD1 agrees at 8 bases. The J call could be wrong; TRBJ2-7 is a better fit for the DNA end. In germline, CDR1 is SGHVS, CDR2 FQNEAQ. The CDR3 has 14 residues.

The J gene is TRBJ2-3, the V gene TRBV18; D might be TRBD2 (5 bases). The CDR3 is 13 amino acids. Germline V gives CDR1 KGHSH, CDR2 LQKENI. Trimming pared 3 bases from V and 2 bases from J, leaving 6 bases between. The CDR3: CASSPRDTDTQYF. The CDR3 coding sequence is TGTGCCAGCTCACCCCGGGACACAGATACGCAGTATTTT.

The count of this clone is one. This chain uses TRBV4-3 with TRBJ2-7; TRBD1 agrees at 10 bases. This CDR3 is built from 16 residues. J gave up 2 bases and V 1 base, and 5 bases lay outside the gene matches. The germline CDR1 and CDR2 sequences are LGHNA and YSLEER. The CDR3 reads CASSQVFGTGAYEQYF. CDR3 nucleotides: TGCGCCAGCAGCCAAGTTTTCGGGACAGGGGCCTACGAGCAGTACTTC.

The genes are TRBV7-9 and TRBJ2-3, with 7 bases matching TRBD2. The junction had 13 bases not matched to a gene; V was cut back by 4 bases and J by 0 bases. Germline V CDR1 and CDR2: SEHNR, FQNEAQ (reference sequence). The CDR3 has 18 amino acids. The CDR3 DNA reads TGTGCCAGCAGCTCCCCGGCTAGCGGCGTCCTTAGCACAGATACGCAGTATTTT. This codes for CASSSPASGVLSTDTQYF.

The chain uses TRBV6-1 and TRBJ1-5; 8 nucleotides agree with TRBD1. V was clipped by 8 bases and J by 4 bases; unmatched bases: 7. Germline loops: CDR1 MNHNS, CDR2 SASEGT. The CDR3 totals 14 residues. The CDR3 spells CASRTGKDNQPQHF. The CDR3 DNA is TGTGCCAGCCGGACAGGGAAGGATAATCAGCCCCAGCATTTT.

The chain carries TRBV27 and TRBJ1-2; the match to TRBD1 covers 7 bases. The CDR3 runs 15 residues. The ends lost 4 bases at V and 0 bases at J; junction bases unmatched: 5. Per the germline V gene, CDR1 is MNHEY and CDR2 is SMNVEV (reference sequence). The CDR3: CASSSSQGSNYGYTF. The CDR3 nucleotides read TGTGCCAGCAGTTCATCACAGGGGTCTAACTATGGCTACACCTTC.

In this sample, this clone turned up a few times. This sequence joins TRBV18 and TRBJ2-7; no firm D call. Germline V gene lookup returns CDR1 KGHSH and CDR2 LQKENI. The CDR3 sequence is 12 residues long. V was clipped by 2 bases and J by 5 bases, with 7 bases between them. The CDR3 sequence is CASSPISDEQYF. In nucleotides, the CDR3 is TGTGCCAGCTCACCAATAAGCGACGAGCAGTACTTC.

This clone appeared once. This CDR3 reads CASSYSGHSEAFF. CDR3 sequence (DNA): TGTGCCAGCAGTTACTCTGGGCACTCTGAAGCTTTCTTT. The gene calls are TRBV6-5 and TRBJ1-1; no firm D call. Germline V gene sequence: CDR1 MNHEY, CDR2 SVGAGI. The V end was cut by 0 bases, the J end by 6 bases, with 8 bases between. The CDR3 contains 13 residues.

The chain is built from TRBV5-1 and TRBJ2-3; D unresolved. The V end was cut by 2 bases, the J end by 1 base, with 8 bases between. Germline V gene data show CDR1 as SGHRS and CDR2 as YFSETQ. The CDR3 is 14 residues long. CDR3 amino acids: CASSFHPGTDTQYF. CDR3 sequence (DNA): TGCGCCAGCAGCTTCCACCCGGGCACAGATACGCAGTATTTT.

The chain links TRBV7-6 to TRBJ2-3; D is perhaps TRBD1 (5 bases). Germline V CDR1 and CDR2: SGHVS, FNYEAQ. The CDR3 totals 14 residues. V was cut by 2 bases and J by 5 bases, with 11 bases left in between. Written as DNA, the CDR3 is TGTGCCAGCAGCTTAAAGGGGTTAAGAGATACGCAGTATTTT. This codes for CASSLKGLRDTQYF. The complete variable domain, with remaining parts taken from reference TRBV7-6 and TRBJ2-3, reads GAGVSQSPRYKVTKRGQDVALRCDPISGHVSLYWYRQALGQGPEFLTYFNYEAQQDKSGLPNDRFSAERPEGSISTLTIQRTEQRDSAMYRCASSLKGLRDTQYFGPGTRLTVL.

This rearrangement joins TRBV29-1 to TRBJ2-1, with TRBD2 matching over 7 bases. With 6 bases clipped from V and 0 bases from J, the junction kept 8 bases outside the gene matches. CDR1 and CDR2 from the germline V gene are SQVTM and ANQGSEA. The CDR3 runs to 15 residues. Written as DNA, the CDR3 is TGCAGCGTCGGAGGACTAGGTCTCTCCTACAATGAGCAGTTCTTC. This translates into CSVGGLGLSYNEQFF.

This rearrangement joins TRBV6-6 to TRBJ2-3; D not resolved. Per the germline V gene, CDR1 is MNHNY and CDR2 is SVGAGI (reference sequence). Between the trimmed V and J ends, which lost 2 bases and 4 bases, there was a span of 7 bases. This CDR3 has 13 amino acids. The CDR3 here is CASSYRSSDTQYF. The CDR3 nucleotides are TGTGCCAGCAGTTACAGGAGTTCAGATACGCAGTATTTT.

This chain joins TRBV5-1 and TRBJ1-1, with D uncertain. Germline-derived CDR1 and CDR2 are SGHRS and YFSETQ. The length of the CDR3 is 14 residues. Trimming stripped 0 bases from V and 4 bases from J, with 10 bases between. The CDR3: CASSLEPSGTEAFF. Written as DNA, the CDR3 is TGCGCCAGCAGCTTGGAGCCTTCGGGCACTGAAGCTTTCTTT.

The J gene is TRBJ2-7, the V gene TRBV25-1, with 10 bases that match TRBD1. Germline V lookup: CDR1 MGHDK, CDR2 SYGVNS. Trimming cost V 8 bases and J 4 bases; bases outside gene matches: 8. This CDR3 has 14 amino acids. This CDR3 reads CASQRGQGLYEQYF. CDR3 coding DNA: TGTGCCAGCCAAAGGGGACAGGGGCTTTACGAGCAGTACTTC.

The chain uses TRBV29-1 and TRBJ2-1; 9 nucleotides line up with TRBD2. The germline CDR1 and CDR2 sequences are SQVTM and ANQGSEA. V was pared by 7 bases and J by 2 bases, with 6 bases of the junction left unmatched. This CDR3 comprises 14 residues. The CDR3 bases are TGCAGCGCAAGCGCTAGCGGGACCTACAATGAGCAGTTCTTC. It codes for CSASASGTYNEQFF.

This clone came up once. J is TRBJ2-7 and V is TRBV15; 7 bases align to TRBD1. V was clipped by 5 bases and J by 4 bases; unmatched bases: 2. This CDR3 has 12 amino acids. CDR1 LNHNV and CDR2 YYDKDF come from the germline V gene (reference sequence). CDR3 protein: CATSQTGYEQYF. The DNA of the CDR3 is TGTGCCACCAGCCAGACAGGGTACGAGCAGTACTTC.

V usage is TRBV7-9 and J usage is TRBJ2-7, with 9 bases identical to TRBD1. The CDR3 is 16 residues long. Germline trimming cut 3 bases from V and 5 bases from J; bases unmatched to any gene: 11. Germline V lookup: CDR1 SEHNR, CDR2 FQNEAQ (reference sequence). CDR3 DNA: TGTGCCAGCAGCTTTACTACCGGGACAGGGCTCCACGAGCAGTACTTC. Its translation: CASSFTTGTGLHEQYF.

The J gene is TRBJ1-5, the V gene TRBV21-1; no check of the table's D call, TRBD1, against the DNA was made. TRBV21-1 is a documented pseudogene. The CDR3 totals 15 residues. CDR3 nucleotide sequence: TGTGCCAGCTGGAGGACAGGGGTTGGCAATCAGCCCCAGCATTTT. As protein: CASWRTGVGNQPQHF.

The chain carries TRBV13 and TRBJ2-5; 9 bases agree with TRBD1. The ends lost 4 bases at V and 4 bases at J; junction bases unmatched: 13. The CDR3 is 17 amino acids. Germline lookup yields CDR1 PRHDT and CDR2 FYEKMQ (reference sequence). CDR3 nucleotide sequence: TGTGCCAGCAGCTCAGTATCCCGGACAGGGGAAGGAGAGACCCAGTACTTC. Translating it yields CASSSVSRTGEGETQYF.

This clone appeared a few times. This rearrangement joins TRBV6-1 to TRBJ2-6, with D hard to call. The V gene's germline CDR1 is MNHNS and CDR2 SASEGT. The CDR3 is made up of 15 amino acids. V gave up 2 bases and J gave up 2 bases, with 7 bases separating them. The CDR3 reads CASSEQAAGANVLTF. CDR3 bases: TGTGCCAGCAGTGAACAGGCAGCTGGGGCCAACGTCCTGACTTTC.

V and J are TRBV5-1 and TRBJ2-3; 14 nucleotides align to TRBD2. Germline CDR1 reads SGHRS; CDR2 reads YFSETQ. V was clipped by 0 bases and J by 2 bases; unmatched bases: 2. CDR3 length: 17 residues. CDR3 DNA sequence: TGCGCCAGCAGCTTGGGACTAGCGGGGGGGTACACAGATACGCAGTATTTT. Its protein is CASSLGLAGGYTDTQYF.

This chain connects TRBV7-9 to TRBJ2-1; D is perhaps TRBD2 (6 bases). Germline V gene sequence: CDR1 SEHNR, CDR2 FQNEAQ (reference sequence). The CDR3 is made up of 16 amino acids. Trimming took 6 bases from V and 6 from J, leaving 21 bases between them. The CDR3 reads CASSFSPGVGGNEQFF. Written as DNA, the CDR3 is TGTGCCAGCAGTTTTTCTCCGGGAGTAGGCGGCAATGAGCAGTTCTTC.